Shown below are 29 T cell receptor beta chains from a single sample sequenced in a study of Graves' ophthalmopathy and Graves' hyperthyroidism. For repertoire sequencing, the TCR beta CDR3 regions were amplified from RNA transcripts. In the first round, RT-PCR was carried out with HTBI primers, and a multiplex PCR formed the second round. MiXCR, applied by TCRdb to the multiplex PCR reads, yields one record per CDR3 protein. The table includes roughly 410,000 distinct CDR3 sequences, approximately 15% detected once. The source material was peripheral blood. The receptors stem from a woman between 18 and 30 years old with stable Graves' hyperthyroidism.

This clonotype has only a few counts. An end of the junction differs from the germline gene, which may be a read error. The J gene is TRBJ2-4, the V gene TRBV20-1; the D call may be TRBD1 or TRBD2 (6 bases each). Germline V lookup: CDR1 DFQATT, CDR2 SNEGSKA (reference sequence). The CDR3 has 16 residues. The CDR3 is CSARDGTGGGKNIKYF. CDR3 nucleotide sequence: TGCAGTGCTAGAGATGGGACCGGGGGCGGGAAAAACATTAAGTACTTC.

V usage is TRBV7-9 and J usage is TRBJ2-7; unclear D gene. The CDR3 runs to 12 residues. Trimming stripped 5 bases from V and 2 bases from J, with 7 bases between. Germline-derived CDR1 and CDR2 are SEHNR and FQNEAQ (reference sequence). This chain's CDR3 is CASSSQTYEQYF. In DNA, the CDR3 is TGTGCCAGCAGCAGTCAGACCTACGAGCAGTACTTC.

Ten or more counts support this clonotype. The chain combines TRBV6-5 with TRBJ1-5; 10 positions agree with TRBD1. The CDR3 length is 14 residues. Trimming at V came to 6 bases and at J to 9 bases, leaving 8 bases not matched to a gene. From germline, CDR1 is MNHEY and CDR2 SVGAGI. CDR3 coding DNA: TGTGCCAGCAGCCTCGGACAGGGGGGACGGCCCCAGCATTTT. It yields the protein CASSLGQGGRPQHF.

CDR3 bases: TGCGCCAGCAGCTTGCCGGGGGCGGAAGAGACCCAGTACTTC. It codes for CASSLPGAEETQYF. The gene calls are TRBV5-1 and TRBJ2-5; the D gene could be TRBD1 or TRBD2 (6 bases each). CDR3 length: 14 residues. Per the germline V gene, CDR1 is SGHRS and CDR2 is YFSETQ. V was shortened by 1 base and J by 3 bases, with 10 bases between the two germline ends.

This clonotype was counted a few times. The chain employs TRBV6-5 and TRBJ2-7; D could derive from TRBD1 or TRBD2 (5 bases each). Trimming stripped 2 bases from V and 6 bases from J, with 17 bases between. Germline loops: CDR1 MNHEY, CDR2 SVGAGI. The CDR3 runs to 15 residues. The CDR3 protein is CASSYESGPGTEQYF. The CDR3 DNA reads TGTGCCAGCAGTTACGAGTCGGGCCCGGGGACCGAGCAGTACTTC.

The sample holds many counts of this clonotype. J is TRBJ2-7 and V is TRBV7-9, with D tentatively TRBD2 (6 bases). The CDR3 has 13 residues. V was pared by 3 bases and J by 4 bases, with 10 bases between. Germline V lookup: CDR1 SEHNR, CDR2 FQNEAQ (reference sequence). CDR3 residues: CASSFPEGYEQYF. CDR3 nucleotides: TGTGCCAGCAGCTTCCCGGAGGGGTACGAGCAGTACTTC.

This clonotype was picked up many times. The chain uses TRBV29-1 and TRBJ2-3; 9 bases map to TRBD1. The CDR3 contains 14 residues. CDR1 and CDR2 from the germline V gene are SQVTM and ANQGSEA. V was pared by 6 bases and J by 1 base, with 5 bases of the junction left unmatched. Here the CDR3 DNA reads TGCAGCGTGACAGGGGGAGACGGCACAGATACGCAGTATTTT. Protein product: CSVTGGDGTDTQYF.

The sample holds many counts of this clonotype. The DNA of the CDR3 is TGTGCCAGCAGGCATCGACAGGGGGCTTCTCTCCGTCAAGAGACCCAGTACTTC. Translated, it gives CASRHRQGASLRQETQYF. This chain uses TRBV11-1 with TRBJ2-5; 10 bases match TRBD1. Germline CDR1 is SGHAT and CDR2 is FQDESV (reference sequence). The V segment lost 6 bases and the J segment 2 bases; nucleotides outside the gene matches: 15. The CDR3 runs to 18 residues. Drawing the rest from reference TRBV11-1 and TRBJ2-5, the complete variable domain is EAEVAQSPRYKITEKSQAVAFWCDPISGHATLYWYRQILGQGPELLVQFQDESVVDDSQLPKDRFSAERLKGVDSTLKIQPAELGDSAMYLCASRHRQGASLRQETQYFGPGTRLLVL.

Ten or more counts support this clonotype. The J gene is TRBJ2-2, the V gene TRBV9, with D maybe TRBD1 (5 bases). Trimming took off 4 bases at V and 4 bases at J, with 14 bases between the two ends. The CDR3 is 15 amino acids. Germline V CDR1 and CDR2: SGDLS, YYNGEE. CDR3 DNA sequence: TGTGCCAGCAGCTCAGGGATGGTCGGCACCGGGGAGCTGTTTTTT. This codes for CASSSGMVGTGELFF.

The rearrangement links TRBV6-2 or TRBV6-3 to TRBJ2-7; maybe TRBD1 (6 bases). The CDR3 extends over 12 amino acids. Germline V gene lookup returns CDR1 MNHEY and CDR2 SVGEGT. Trimming left V 5 bases short and J 7 bases short, with 12 bases between. The DNA of the CDR3 is TGTGCCAGCAGTCGGACAGAGCGGGAGCAGTACTTC. Protein product: CASSRTEREQYF.

This clonotype was observed a few times. The V call is TRBV10-3, the J call TRBJ1-2, with D maybe TRBD1 (5 bases). This CDR3 contains 14 residues. V gave up 11 bases and J gave up 2 bases, with 18 bases separating them. Germline assignment: CDR1 ENHRY and CDR2 SYGVKD. The CDR3 sequence: CASRKRDPNYGYTF. The CDR3 nucleotides are TGTGCCTCTCGGAAGAGGGACCCCAACTATGGCTACACCTTC.

The table lists this clonotype with many counts. CDR3 DNA: TGCAGTGCTAGCTTCGAAGAGACCCAGTACTTC. It is translated as CSASFEETQYF. The chain uses TRBV20-1 and TRBJ2-5; D is unresolved. This CDR3 region has 11 residues. V was clipped by 3 bases and J by 3 bases, with 5 bases between them. The germline CDR1 and CDR2 sequences are DFQATT and SNEGSKA (reference sequence).

This clonotype was seen at least ten times. V is TRBV7-2 and J is TRBJ2-5, with 9 nucleotides matching TRBD2. The junction had 6 bases not matched to a gene; V was cut back by 2 bases and J by 2 bases. There are 16 residues in the CDR3. CDR1 SGHTA and CDR2 FQGNSA come from the germline V gene. The CDR3 region has the DNA TGTGCCAGCAGCTTATGGCGGAGCGGGGGGCAAGAGACCCAGTACTTC. It specifies CASSLWRSGGQETQYF.

This clonotype was observed many times. The V and J genes are TRBV9 and TRBJ2-4; maybe TRBD2 (6 bases). V shed 4 bases and J shed 3 bases, with 14 bases lying between them. The germline CDR1 and CDR2 sequences are SGDLS and YYNGEE. The CDR3 loop spans 15 amino acids. Written as DNA, the CDR3 is TGTGCCAGCAGCTCCGAGACCGGGAGCAAAAACATTCAGTACTTC. Translating it yields CASSSETGSKNIQYF.

This clonotype was recorded many times. The rearrangement links TRBV6-5 to TRBJ2-7; TRBD2 matches at 8 bases. The junction had 5 bases not matched to a gene; V was cut back by 5 bases and J by 2 bases. Germline CDR1 is MNHEY and CDR2 is SVGAGI. The CDR3 has 14 amino acids. CDR3 coding DNA: TGTGCCAGCAGTCACGGGGGGGAAGCCTACGAGCAGTACTTC. It encodes CASSHGGEAYEQYF.

The rearrangement uses TRBV5-1 and TRBJ2-7; D is perhaps TRBD2 (6 bases). V gave up 0 bases and J gave up 2 bases, with 12 bases separating them. This CDR3 is built from 15 residues. CDR1 and CDR2 from the germline V gene are SGHRS and YFSETQ. CDR3 nucleotide sequence: TGCGCCAGCAGCTTGGTTGCGGGGAGCGCCTACGAGCAGTACTTC. It codes for CASSLVAGSAYEQYF. The full variable domain, rest sourced from reference TRBV5-1 and TRBJ2-7, is KAGVTQTPRYLIKTRGQQVTLSCSPISGHRSVSWYQQTPGQGLQFLFEYFSETQRNKGNFPGRFSGRQFSNSRSEMNVSTLELGDSALYLCASSLVAGSAYEQYFGPGTRLTVT.

This clonotype has ten or more counts. The chain carries TRBV27 and TRBJ2-5; TRBD1 or TRBD2 may be the D gene (6 bases each). Trimming pared 1 base from V and 5 bases from J, leaving 20 bases between. The CDR3 has 17 amino acids. Germline V lookup: CDR1 MNHEY, CDR2 SMNVEV (reference sequence). CDR3 loop: CASSLFPPVLGGETQYF. The CDR3 DNA reads TGTGCCAGCAGTTTATTCCCCCCAGTCCTAGGGGGGGAGACCCAGTACTTC.

The table lists this clonotype with many counts. This rearrangement joins TRBV2 to TRBJ1-1; D is possibly TRBD1 (6 bases). The V end was cut by 8 bases, the J end by 0 bases, with 13 bases between. The CDR3 has 14 residues. Germline V gene data show CDR1 as SNHLY and CDR2 as FYNNEI. Written as DNA, the CDR3 is TGTGCCAGCCGAGGACAGATAATGAACACTGAAGCTTTCTTT. Translated: CASRGQIMNTEAFF.

In its sample, this clonotype was seen many times. The rearrangement uses TRBV9 and TRBJ1-5; D gene uncertain. The germline CDR1 and CDR2 sequences are SGDLS and YYNGEE. Between the trimmed V and J ends, which lost 0 bases and 6 bases, there was a span of 16 bases. The CDR3 has 16 residues. DNA for the CDR3: TGTGCCAGCAGCGTAGGGACGGACCCTCGGAGTCAGCCCCAGCATTTT. It translates to CASSVGTDPRSQPQHF.

This clonotype was recorded many times. The chain employs TRBV29-1 and TRBJ2-7, with TRBD2 matching 7 bases. CDR1 and CDR2 (germline): SQVTM, ANQGSEA. The trim removed 4 bases at V and 0 bases at J, leaving 12 bases unmatched. CDR3 length: 16 amino acids. CDR3 sequence reads: CSVGGLADFSSYEQYF. CDR3 in DNA: TGCAGCGTTGGTGGGCTAGCGGACTTTAGCTCCTACGAGCAGTACTTC.

This clonotype was recorded at least ten times. V is TRBV2 and J is TRBJ2-6; 10 bases map to TRBD1. The V gene end was trimmed by 5 bases and the J gene end by 2 bases; junction bases not matched to a gene: 9. Germline loops: CDR1 SNHLY, CDR2 FYNNEI. CDR3 length: 18 residues. CDR3 in amino acids: CASSFRPGTGAGANVLTF. The CDR3 DNA reads as TGTGCCAGCAGTTTTCGTCCCGGGACAGGGGCTGGGGCCAACGTCCTGACTTTC.

This clonotype has a count of ten or more. The rearrangement links TRBV19 to TRBJ1-3; D is undetermined. Germline V gene data show CDR1 as LNHDA and CDR2 as SQIVND (reference sequence). V gave up 1 base and J gave up 0 bases, with 10 bases separating them. CDR3 size: 16 residues. The chain's CDR3 is CASSIGHRPSGNTIYF. In DNA, the CDR3 is TGTGCCAGTAGTATAGGTCACAGACCCTCTGGAAACACCATATATTTT. The full variable domain, completed using reference TRBV19 and TRBJ1-3, is DGGITQSPKYLFRKEGQNVTLSCEQNLNHDAMYWYRQDPGQGLRLIYYSQIVNDFQKGDIAEGYSVSREKKESFPLTVTSAQKNPTAFYLCASSIGHRPSGNTIYFGEGSWLTVV.

The table lists this clonotype with many counts. The chain has TRBV27 and TRBJ1-6; 9 bases map to TRBD1. V gave up 4 bases and J gave up 5 bases; unmatched junction bases: 9. Looked up from germline, CDR1 is MNHEY and CDR2 is SMNVEV (reference sequence). The CDR3 has 17 amino acids. The CDR3 bases are TGTGCCAGCAGTTCGACAGGGGGAGGATGGAATAATTCACCCCTCCACTTT. Its protein product is CASSSTGGGWNNSPLHF.

About this clonotype: Germline and junction disagree at one end, which may indicate a read error. This chain links TRBV20-1 with TRBJ1-5; 8 nucleotides align to TRBD1. The germline CDR1 and CDR2 sequences are DFQATT and SNEGSKA (reference sequence). CDR3 length: 16 amino acids. The CDR3 nucleotides read TGCAGTGCTAGGGAGGACAGGGAGTTGGGCAATCAGCCCAAGCATTTT. Protein sequence: CSAREDRELGNQPKHF.

This clonotype was picked up a small number of times. This chain links TRBV11-2 with TRBJ1-5; 7 bases map to TRBD1. Germline assignment: CDR1 SGHAT and CDR2 FQNNGV. The CDR3 consists of 15 residues. Trimming removed 3 bases from V and 6 bases from J; junction bases left unmatched: 8. CDR3 bases: TGTGCCAGCAGCTTGTTACAGGGGAAAGGTCAGCCCCAGCATTTT. This gives the protein CASSLLQGKGQPQHF.

This clonotype was counted at least ten times. The V gene is TRBV12-3 or TRBV12-4, the J gene TRBJ1-1, with 9 nucleotides matching TRBD1. The trim removed 4 bases at V and 8 bases at J, leaving 2 bases unmatched. There are 12 residues in the CDR3. The CDR3 coding sequence is TGTGCCAGCAGTTCCGGGACAGGGGAAGCTTTCTTT. Protein: CASSSGTGEAFF.

This clonotype has at least ten counts. This chain uses TRBV6-2 or TRBV6-3 with TRBJ2-5; 11 positions match TRBD1. The CDR3 length is 19 residues. With V trimmed by 2 bases and J by 3 bases, 14 bases remained unmatched. Germline V lookup: CDR1 MNHEY, CDR2 SVGEGT. CDR3 sequence: CASSYPFGTGGEQKETQYF. CDR3 bases: TGTGCCAGCAGTTACCCATTCGGGACAGGGGGAGAACAAAAAGAGACCCAGTACTTC.

This clonotype was recorded once. V is TRBV6-1 and J is TRBJ2-5, with 7 bases identical to TRBD1. CDR1 and CDR2 from the germline V gene are MNHNS and SASEGT. After removal of 2 bases from V and 2 bases from J, the junction contained 5 bases not matched to a gene. The CDR3 runs 15 residues. DNA of the CDR3: TGTGCCAGCAGTGAAAGGGGGCAGCCTCAAGAGACCCAGTACTTC. This encodes CASSERGQPQETQYF.

This clonotype was recorded many times. The genes are TRBV2 and TRBJ2-7, with D perhaps matching TRBD2 (6 bases). This CDR3 is 13 amino acids long. V was clipped by 3 bases and J by 6 bases, with 12 bases between them. Per the germline V gene, CDR1 is SNHLY and CDR2 is FYNNEI. This CDR3 is CASSEAGRGEQYF. In DNA, the CDR3 is TGTGCCAGCAGTGAGGCAGGGCGGGGCGAGCAGTACTTC.